This T cell receptor (beta chain) was observed in a study of blood T cell repertoires in COVID-19. Germline lookup yields CDR1 SGHAT and CDR2 FQNNGV. The V and J ends lost 5 bases and 0 bases respectively, with 10 bases between them. The CDR3 consists of 14 residues. Repertoires were generated with immunoSEQ multiplex PCR, while TCRdb's copy carries only in-frame clones and drops some. The table includes 150,000 to 200,000 clones, approximately 86% detected once. Only a few counts were recorded for this clone. The chain has TRBV11-2 and TRBJ1-2; D unresolved. This sequence originates from a man in his forties or fifties with active or convalescent COVID-19. The sequencing input was peripheral blood. Written as DNA, the CDR3 is TGTGCCAGCAGCCGGGAGGGAACTAACTATGGCTACACCTTC. This gives the protein CASSREGTNYGYTF.